These 29 T cell receptor beta chains originate from one sample sequenced in a study of CD4+ T cells in melanoma. Some clones are missing from TCRdb's copy, which holds only in-frame ones; the method was immunoSEQ multiplex PCR. The data show some 110,000 clones, 92% seen once. Material: peripheral blood. The receptor set was obtained from a human donor with melanoma.

CDR3 protein: CASRIRDEKLFF. In nucleotides, the CDR3 is TGCGCCAGCAGGATTCGGGATGAAAAACTGTTTTTT. J is TRBJ1-4 and V is TRBV5-1, with D hard to call. This CDR3 comprises 12 residues. Trimming took off 5 bases at V and 6 bases at J, with 8 bases between the two ends. CDR1 is SGHRS, CDR2 YFSETQ, per germline.

The CDR3 sequence: CATSRQGANYGYTF. The CDR3, as DNA: TGTGCCACCAGCAGACAGGGGGCTAACTATGGCTACACCTTC. This rearrangement joins TRBV15 to TRBJ1-2; 7 nucleotides agree with TRBD1. This CDR3 region has 14 residues. CDR1 and CDR2 (germline): LNHNV, YYDKDF (reference sequence). Germline trimming cut 2 bases from V and 0 bases from J; bases unmatched to any gene: 0.

The chain carries TRBV7-9 and TRBJ2-2; TRBD2 matches 7 bases. CDR1 and CDR2 (germline): SEHNR, FQNEAQ (reference sequence). V was clipped by 3 bases and J by 4 bases; unmatched bases: 2. This CDR3 is 14 amino acids long. For the CDR3, the DNA is TGTGCCAGCAGCTTTCCGGGGGGCACCGGGGAGCTGTTTTTT. It is translated as CASSFPGGTGELFF.

The V and J genes are TRBV11-3 and TRBJ2-2; 7 bases agree with TRBD1. CDR3 length: 17 amino acids. Looked up from germline, CDR1 is SGHNT and CDR2 is YENEEA. V lost 4 bases to trimming and J lost 4 bases; unmatched junction nucleotides: 12. The DNA of the CDR3 is TGTGCCAGCAGCTCAATCACCCCGGGACAGTCCACCGGGGAGCTGTTTTTT. Translated, it gives CASSSITPGQSTGELFF.

Comments on this clone: No DNA is shown, since the ends of the CDR3 on it are uncertain; the CDR3 is the one TCRdb lists. The V and J genes are TRBV21-1 and TRBJ2-2; the table's D call of TRBD1 was not tested on the DNA. TRBV21-1 represents a pseudogene. Ends included, the CDR3 has 17 residues. CDR3 amino acids: CASSILVSGGSSGELFF.

In nucleotides, the CDR3 is TGTGCCAGCACTGGGAACCAAGAGACCCAGTACTTC. It yields the protein CASTGNQETQYF. The chain links TRBV2 to TRBJ2-5; no clear D. V lost 7 bases to trimming and J lost 0 bases, with 6 bases between them. This CDR3 spans 12 amino acids. CDR1 and CDR2 from the germline V gene are SNHLY and FYNNEI. The full variable domain, rest sourced from reference TRBV2 and TRBJ2-5, is EPEVTQTPSHQVTQMGQEVILRCVPISNHLYFYWYRQILGQKVEFLVSFYNNEISEKSEIFDDQFSVERPDGSNFTLKIRSTKLEDSAMYFCASTGNQETQYFGPGTRLLVL.

The chain is built from TRBV5-1 and TRBJ2-7; 8 nucleotides match TRBD2. The germline V gene has CDR1 SGHRS and CDR2 YFSETQ. This CDR3 region has 15 residues. V shed 4 bases and J 0 bases; nucleotides not matched to a gene: 6. Here the CDR3 reads CASSPSGGSSYEQYF. The CDR3 bases are TGCGCCAGCAGCCCCAGCGGGGGTAGCTCCTACGAGCAGTACTTC.

The chain links TRBV7-9 to TRBJ2-6; D not resolved. Germline V lookup: CDR1 SEHNR, CDR2 FQNEAQ (reference sequence). V was pared by 3 bases and J by 2 bases, with 5 bases between. The CDR3 runs to 14 residues. CDR3 sequence (DNA): TGTGCCAGCAGCTTTTCAACTGGGGCCAACGTCCTGACTTTC. It yields the protein CASSFSTGANVLTF.

In nucleotides, the CDR3 is TGTGCCAGCAGTGCACAGGACAGGGGGCCAAATGAAAAACTGTTTTTT. Its translation is CASSAQDRGPNEKLFF. The chain carries TRBV6-1 and TRBJ1-4; 11 bases map to TRBD1. The CDR3 runs to 16 residues. J lost 5 bases, V lost 4 bases, and 6 bases had no gene match. From germline, CDR1 is MNHNS and CDR2 SASEGT.

The gene calls are TRBV9 and TRBJ2-1; 7 bases match TRBD2. Losses at the gene ends were 4 bases for V and 8 bases for J; bases not matched to a gene: 9. The CDR3 loop spans 14 amino acids. Germline-derived CDR1 and CDR2 are SGDLS and YYNGEE. CDR3 sequence reads: CASSLSGLVDEQFF. As DNA, the CDR3 is TGTGCCAGCAGCCTAAGCGGACTAGTCGATGAGCAGTTCTTC. The full variable domain, with the rest looked up from reference TRBV9 and TRBJ2-1, is DSGVTQTPKHLITATGQRVTLRCSPRSGDLSVYWYQQSLDQGLQFLIQYYNGEERAKGNILERFSAQQFPDLHSELNLSSLELGDSALYFCASSLSGLVDEQFFGPGTRLTVL.

The chain links TRBV6-5 to TRBJ1-1; D is unresolved. CDR3 length equals 14 residues. Germline V gene sequence: CDR1 MNHEY, CDR2 SVGAGI. The ends were cut back, 8 bases at V and 5 bases at J, with 18 bases in the middle. CDR3 sequence (DNA): TGTGCCAGCCGCCCAACCTTTCTGAGGACTGAAGCTTTCTTT. Protein sequence: CASRPTFLRTEAFF.

For the CDR3, the DNA is TGCGCCAGCAGCCGTGCCGCAGAAAACACTGAAGCTTTCTTT. It translates to CASSRAAENTEAFF. The chain recombines TRBV4-3 with TRBJ1-1; D is undetermined. CDR3 length equals 14 residues. Germline V lookup: CDR1 LGHNA, CDR2 YSLEER. Deletions cut 4 bases from V and 2 bases from J, with 11 bases between.

The chain links TRBV7-6 to TRBJ2-7; D might be TRBD1 (7 bases). Germline lookup yields CDR1 SGHVS and CDR2 FNYEAQ. V lost 4 bases and J lost 7, with 11 bases in between. CDR3 length equals 12 residues. DNA for the CDR3: TGTGCCAGCAGCTCGACAGGGAGGGAGCAGTACTTC. Translated, it gives CASSSTGREQYF.

The gene calls are TRBV5-1 and TRBJ2-4, with D hard to call. The ends were cut back, 0 bases at V and 1 base at J, with 11 bases in the middle. Germline V gene lookup returns CDR1 SGHRS and CDR2 YFSETQ. The CDR3 has 16 residues. The DNA for the CDR3 is TGCGCCAGCAGCTTGGATGGGCCCTCTGCCAAAAACATTCAGTACTTC. The encoded protein is CASSLDGPSAKNIQYF.

The chain links TRBV5-6 to TRBJ2-2, with D perhaps TRBD1 (5 bases). The CDR3 has 15 residues. The ends were cut back, 2 bases at V and 3 bases at J, with 11 bases in the middle. In germline, CDR1 is SGHDT, CDR2 YYEEEE. Here the CDR3 reads CASSFDRLDTGELFF. The CDR3 DNA reads as TGTGCCAGCAGCTTTGACAGACTCGACACCGGGGAGCTGTTTTTT.

This chain connects TRBV30 to TRBJ1-6; TRBD1 agrees at 9 bases. Germline V gene sequence: CDR1 GTSNPN, CDR2 SVGIG (reference sequence). V dropped 3 bases and J dropped 0; count of bases not matched to a gene: 3. The CDR3 spans 16 residues. CDR3 protein: CAWRKTGGSYNSPLHF. The CDR3 nucleotides are TGTGCCTGGAGGAAGACAGGGGGCTCCTATAATTCACCCCTCCACTTT.

The chain's CDR3 is CASSAGTLQPQHF. The CDR3 DNA sequence: TGTGCCAGCAGCGCAGGGACCCTTCAGCCCCAGCATTTT. The gene calls are TRBV9 and TRBJ1-5, with D possibly matching TRBD1 (5 bases). Trimming stripped 3 bases from V and 6 bases from J, with 10 bases between. CDR3 length: 13 amino acids. The germline V gene has CDR1 SGDLS and CDR2 YYNGEE.

This rearrangement joins TRBV5-1 to TRBJ2-3, with D possibly called TRBD1 or TRBD2 (5 bases each). Germline loops: CDR1 SGHRS, CDR2 YFSETQ. The CDR3 is made up of 15 amino acids. V dropped 4 bases and J dropped 6 bases, with 18 bases sitting between them. The CDR3 loop reads CASSLGDLLGDTQYF. In DNA form, the CDR3 reads TGCGCCAGCAGCCTGGGGGACCTTCTGGGTGATACGCAGTATTTT. Together with reference TRBV5-1 and TRBJ2-3, the CDR3 gives the full variable domain: KAGVTQTPRYLIKTRGQQVTLSCSPISGHRSVSWYQQTPGQGLQFLFEYFSETQRNKGNFPGRFSGRQFSNSRSEMNVSTLELGDSALYLCASSLGDLLGDTQYFGPGTRLTVL.

The chain couples TRBV9 to TRBJ2-3; TRBD1 might be the D (6 bases). The CDR3 sequence is 15 residues long. Germline V gene sequence: CDR1 SGDLS, CDR2 YYNGEE. Trimming left V 0 bases short and J 2 bases short, with 10 bases between. Written as DNA, the CDR3 is TGTGCCAGCAGCGTAGGTGGGGGCAACACAGATACGCAGTATTTT. It is translated as CASSVGGGNTDTQYF.

The rearrangement uses TRBV2 and TRBJ1-1, with D unclear. The germline V gene has CDR1 SNHLY and CDR2 FYNNEI. With 1 base removed from V and 0 bases from J, the gap between germline ends came to 12 bases. This CDR3 region has 16 residues. The CDR3 reads CASSEDTVRLNTEAFF. The CDR3 coding sequence is TGTGCCAGCAGTGAAGATACGGTCAGGCTGAACACTGAAGCTTTCTTT.

This clone has only one observation. CDR3 bases: TGTGCCAGCAGTCTCCCCCAGTTTACTGAAGCTTTCTTT. It codes for CASSLPQFTEAFF. V and J are TRBV28 and TRBJ1-1; D unclear. The CDR3 spans 13 residues. The germline V and J ends were trimmed by 5 bases and 5 bases, with 12 bases remaining between them. Germline CDR1 reads MDHEN; CDR2 reads SYDVKM.

This clone was observed once. The chain carries TRBV15 and TRBJ2-5, with D tentatively TRBD2 (7 bases). V lost 0 bases and J 5 bases, leaving 13 bases between the germline ends. CDR1 and CDR2 (germline): LNHNV, YYDKDF (reference sequence). The CDR3 extends over 15 amino acids. This CDR3 reads CATSRDRGARETQYF. In DNA form, the CDR3 reads TGTGCCACCAGCAGAGATCGGGGGGCTCGGGAGACCCAGTACTTC.

The V and J genes are TRBV15 and TRBJ2-1; D remains ambiguous. V gave up 2 bases and J gave up 3 bases, with 11 bases separating them. The CDR3 consists of 15 residues. Looked up from germline, CDR1 is LNHNV and CDR2 is YYDKDF (reference sequence). The CDR3, as DNA: TGTGCCACCAGCAGACCACGGACCATCTACAATGAGCAGTTCTTC. It translates to CATSRPRTIYNEQFF.

This chain links TRBV4-2 with TRBJ1-1; unclear D gene. The CDR3 sequence is 15 residues long. The germline V gene encodes CDR1 LGHNA and CDR2 YNFKEQ. Trimming removed 1 base at V and 1 base at J, with 10 bases between. The CDR3 DNA sequence: TGTGCCAGCAGCCAAGGGGGTTTTGAGAACACTGAAGCTTTCTTT. It specifies CASSQGGFENTEAFF.

The chain couples TRBV11-2 to TRBJ1-2; possibly TRBD1 for D (6 bases). The V gene's germline CDR1 is SGHAT and CDR2 FQNNGV. The length of the CDR3 is 17 residues. Trimming removed 5 bases at V and 3 bases at J, with 22 bases between. The CDR3: CASSTWFATGGDYGYTF. Written as DNA, the CDR3 is TGTGCCAGCAGCACCTGGTTCGCGACAGGAGGGGACTATGGCTACACCTTC.

The chain is built from TRBV18 and TRBJ2-2; D remains unclear. The germline gives CDR1 KGHSH, CDR2 LQKENI. CDR3 size: 13 residues. V was pared by 5 bases and J by 4 bases, with 8 bases between. DNA of the CDR3: TGTGCCAGCTCAGTGGGTTCCACCGGGGAGCTGTTTTTT. Translated, it gives CASSVGSTGELFF.

The chain combines TRBV7-9 with TRBJ2-1, with 13 bases identical to TRBD2. V gave up 9 bases and J gave up 5 bases; unmatched junction bases: 1. Germline V lookup: CDR1 SEHNR, CDR2 FQNEAQ (reference sequence). This CDR3 contains 13 residues. CDR3 sequence: CARGTSGNNEQFF. For the CDR3, the DNA is TGTGCCAGAGGGACTAGCGGGAACAATGAGCAGTTCTTC. The complete variable domain, with remaining parts taken from reference TRBV7-9 and TRBJ2-1, reads DTGVSQNPRHKITKRGQNVTFRCDPISEHNRLYWYRQTLGQGPEFLTYFQNEAQLEKSRLLSDRFSAERPKGSFSTLEIQRTEQGDSAMYLCARGTSGNNEQFFGPGTRLTVL.

The CDR3 DNA reads as TGTGCCAGCACTCGACAGGGCGAAGCTTTCTTT. Its translation is CASTRQGEAFF. The chain joins TRBV25-1 to TRBJ1-1; 7 bases fit TRBD1. This CDR3 spans 11 amino acids. V gave up 7 bases and J gave up 8 bases; unmatched junction bases: 4. Germline CDR1 reads MGHDK; CDR2 reads SYGVNS.

V is TRBV9 and J is TRBJ2-5, with D unresolved. Germline V gene lookup returns CDR1 SGDLS and CDR2 YYNGEE. Trimming pared 6 bases from V and 2 bases from J, leaving 8 bases between. The CDR3 totals 12 residues. The CDR3: CASKAEQETQYF. The CDR3 nucleotides are TGTGCCAGCAAGGCAGAGCAAGAGACCCAGTACTTC.